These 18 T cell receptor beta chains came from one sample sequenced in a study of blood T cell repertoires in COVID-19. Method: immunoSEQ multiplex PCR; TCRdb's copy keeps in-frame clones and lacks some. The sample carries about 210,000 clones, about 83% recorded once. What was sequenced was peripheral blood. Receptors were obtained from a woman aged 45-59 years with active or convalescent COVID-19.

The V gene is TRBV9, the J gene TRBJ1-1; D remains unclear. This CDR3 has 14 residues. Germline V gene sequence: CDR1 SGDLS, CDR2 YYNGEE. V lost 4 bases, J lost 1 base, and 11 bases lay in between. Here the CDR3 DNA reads TGTGCCAGCAGCCCCCGACTCCAGAACACTGAAGCTTTCTTT. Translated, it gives CASSPRLQNTEAFF.

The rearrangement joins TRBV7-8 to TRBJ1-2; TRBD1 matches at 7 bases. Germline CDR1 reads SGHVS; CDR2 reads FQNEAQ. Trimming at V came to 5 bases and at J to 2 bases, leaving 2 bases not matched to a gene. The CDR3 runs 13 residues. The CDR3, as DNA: TGTGCCAGCAGCCGGGGACAGAACTATGGCTACACCTTC. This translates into CASSRGQNYGYTF. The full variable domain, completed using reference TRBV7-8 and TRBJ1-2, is GAGVSQSPRYKVAKRGQDVALRCDPISGHVSLFWYQQALGQGPEFLTYFQNEAQLDKSGLPSDRFFAERPEGSVSTLKIQRTQQEDSAVYLCASSRGQNYGYTFGSGTRLTVV.

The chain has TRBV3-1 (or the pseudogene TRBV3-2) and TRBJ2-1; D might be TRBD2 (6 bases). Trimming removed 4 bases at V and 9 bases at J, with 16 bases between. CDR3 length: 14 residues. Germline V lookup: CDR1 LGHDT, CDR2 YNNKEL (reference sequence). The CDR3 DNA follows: TGTGCCAGCAGCCTAGCGGCAACAAGGCCTGAGCAGTTCTTC. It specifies CASSLAATRPEQFF.

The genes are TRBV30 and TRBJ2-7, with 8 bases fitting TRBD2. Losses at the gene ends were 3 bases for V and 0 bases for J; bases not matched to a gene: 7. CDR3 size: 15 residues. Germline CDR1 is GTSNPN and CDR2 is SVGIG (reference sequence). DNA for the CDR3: TGTGCCTGGAGAAGGTCGGGGGGGAGCTCCTACGAGCAGTACTTC. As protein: CAWRRSGGSSYEQYF.

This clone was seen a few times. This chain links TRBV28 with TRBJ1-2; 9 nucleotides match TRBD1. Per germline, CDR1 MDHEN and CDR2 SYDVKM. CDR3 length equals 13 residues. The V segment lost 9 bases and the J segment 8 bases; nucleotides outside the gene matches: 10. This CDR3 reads CASTGQGHFGYTF. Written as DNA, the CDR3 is TGTGCCAGTACGGGACAGGGACATTTCGGCTACACCTTC.

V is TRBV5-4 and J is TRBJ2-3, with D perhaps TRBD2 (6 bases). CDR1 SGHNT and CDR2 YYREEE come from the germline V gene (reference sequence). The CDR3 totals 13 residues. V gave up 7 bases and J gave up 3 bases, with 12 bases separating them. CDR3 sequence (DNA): TGTGCCAGCTTGGGCGGGAAAACAGATACGCAGTATTTT. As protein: CASLGGKTDTQYF.

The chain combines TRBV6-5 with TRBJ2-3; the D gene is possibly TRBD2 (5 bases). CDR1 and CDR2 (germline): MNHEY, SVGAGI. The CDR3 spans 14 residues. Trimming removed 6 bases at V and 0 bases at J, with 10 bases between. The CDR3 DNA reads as TGTGCCAGCAGGCGTGCGGGTAGCACAGATACGCAGTATTTT. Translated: CASRRAGSTDTQYF.

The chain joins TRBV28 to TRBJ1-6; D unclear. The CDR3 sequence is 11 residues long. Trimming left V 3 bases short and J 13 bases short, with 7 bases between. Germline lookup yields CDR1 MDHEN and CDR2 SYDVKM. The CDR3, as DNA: TGTGCCAGCAGTTTTACGGGTCCCCTCCACTTT. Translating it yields CASSFTGPLHF.

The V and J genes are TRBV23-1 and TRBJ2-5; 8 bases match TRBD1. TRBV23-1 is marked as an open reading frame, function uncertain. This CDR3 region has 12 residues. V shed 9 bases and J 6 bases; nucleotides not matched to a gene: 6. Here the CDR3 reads CARDRGKKTQYF. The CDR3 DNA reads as TGCGCCAGAGACAGGGGCAAAAAGACCCAGTACTTC.

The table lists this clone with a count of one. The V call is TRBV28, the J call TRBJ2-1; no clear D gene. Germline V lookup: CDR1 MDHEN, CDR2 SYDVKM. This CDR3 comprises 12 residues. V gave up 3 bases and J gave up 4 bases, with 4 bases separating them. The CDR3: CASSFSYNEQFF. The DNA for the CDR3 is TGTGCCAGCAGTTTCAGTTACAATGAGCAGTTCTTC.

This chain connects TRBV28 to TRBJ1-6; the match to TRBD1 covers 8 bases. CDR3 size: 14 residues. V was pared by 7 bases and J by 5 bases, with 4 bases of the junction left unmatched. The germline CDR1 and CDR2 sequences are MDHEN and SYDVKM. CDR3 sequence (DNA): TGTGCCAGCAAGCAGGGGGCCCATAATTCACCCCTCCACTTT. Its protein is CASKQGAHNSPLHF.

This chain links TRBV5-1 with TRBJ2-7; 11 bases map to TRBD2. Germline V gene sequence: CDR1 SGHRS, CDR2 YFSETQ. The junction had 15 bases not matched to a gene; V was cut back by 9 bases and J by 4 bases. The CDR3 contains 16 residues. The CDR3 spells CATSLAGGNLGYEQYF. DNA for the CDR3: TGCGCCACATCTTTAGCGGGAGGGAACCTTGGGTACGAGCAGTACTTC.

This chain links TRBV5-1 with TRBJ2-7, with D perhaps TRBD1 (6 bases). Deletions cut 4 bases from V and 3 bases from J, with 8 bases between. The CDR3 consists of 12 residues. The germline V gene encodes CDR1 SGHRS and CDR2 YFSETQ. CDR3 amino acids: CASSRDNYEQYF. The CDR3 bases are TGCGCCAGCAGCAGGGACAACTACGAGCAGTACTTC.

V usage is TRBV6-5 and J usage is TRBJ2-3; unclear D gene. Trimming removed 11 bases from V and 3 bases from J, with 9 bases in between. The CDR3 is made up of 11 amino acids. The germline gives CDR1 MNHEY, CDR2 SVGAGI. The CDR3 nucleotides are TGTGCCGTTAGTCGTACAGATACGCAGTATTTT. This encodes CAVSRTDTQYF.

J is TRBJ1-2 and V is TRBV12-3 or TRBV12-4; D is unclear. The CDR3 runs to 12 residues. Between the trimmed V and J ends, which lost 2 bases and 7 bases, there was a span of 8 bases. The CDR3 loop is CASSLKAGGYTF. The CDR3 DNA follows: TGTGCCAGCAGTTTAAAGGCAGGTGGCTACACCTTC.

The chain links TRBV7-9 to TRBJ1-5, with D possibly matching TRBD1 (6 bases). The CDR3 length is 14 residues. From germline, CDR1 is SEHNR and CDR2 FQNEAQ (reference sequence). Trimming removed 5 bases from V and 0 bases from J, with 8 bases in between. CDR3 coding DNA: TGTGCCAGCAGCCAGGGGAATAGCAATCAGCCCCAGCATTTT. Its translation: CASSQGNSNQPQHF. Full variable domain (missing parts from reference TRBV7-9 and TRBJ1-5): DTGVSQNPRHKITKRGQNVTFRCDPISEHNRLYWYRQTLGQGPEFLTYFQNEAQLEKSRLLSDRFSAERPKGSFSTLEIQRTEQGDSAMYLCASSQGNSNQPQHFGDGTRLSIL.

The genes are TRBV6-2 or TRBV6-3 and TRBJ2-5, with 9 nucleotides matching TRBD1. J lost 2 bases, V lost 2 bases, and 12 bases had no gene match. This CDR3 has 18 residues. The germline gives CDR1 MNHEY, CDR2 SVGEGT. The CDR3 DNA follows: TGTGCCAGCAGTTACACCCTCCCGACAGGGGGGATACAAGAGACCCAGTACTTC. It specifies CASSYTLPTGGIQETQYF.

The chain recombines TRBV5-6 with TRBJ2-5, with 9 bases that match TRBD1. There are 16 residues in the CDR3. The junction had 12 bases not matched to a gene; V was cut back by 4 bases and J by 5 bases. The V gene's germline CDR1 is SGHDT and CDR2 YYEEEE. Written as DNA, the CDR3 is TGTGCCAGCAGCAGAATCACAGGGGGCGCGAGGGAGACCCAGTACTTC. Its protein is CASSRITGGARETQYF.